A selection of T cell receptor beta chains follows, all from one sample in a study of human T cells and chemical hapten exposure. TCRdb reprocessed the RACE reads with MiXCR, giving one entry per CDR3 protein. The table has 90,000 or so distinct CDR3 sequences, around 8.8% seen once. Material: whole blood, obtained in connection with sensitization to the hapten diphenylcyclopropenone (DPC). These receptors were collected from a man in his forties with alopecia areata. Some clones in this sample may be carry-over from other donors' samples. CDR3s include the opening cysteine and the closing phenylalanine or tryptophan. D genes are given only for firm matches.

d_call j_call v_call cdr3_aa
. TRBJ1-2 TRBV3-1 CASSHMDYGYTF
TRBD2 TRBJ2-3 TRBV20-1 CSVWTSGSTDTQYF
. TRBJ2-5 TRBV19 CASRGSDLHGTQYF
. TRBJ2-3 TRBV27 CASSLFEGQGSTDTQYF
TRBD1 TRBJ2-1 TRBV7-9 CASTPPTGGSYNEQFF
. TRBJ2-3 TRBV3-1 CASSQGVSRLTDTQYF
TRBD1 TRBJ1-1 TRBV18 CASSLQGVTNTEAFF
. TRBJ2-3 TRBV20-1 CSAKVIDTQYF
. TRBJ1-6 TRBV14 CASSQEPERSPLHF
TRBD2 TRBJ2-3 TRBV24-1 CATSDLAGGLLDTQYF
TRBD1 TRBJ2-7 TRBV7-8 CASRGRQGPSYEQYF
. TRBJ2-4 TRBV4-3 CASSQDPTTDIQYF
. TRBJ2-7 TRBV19 CASSTRTTSYEQYF
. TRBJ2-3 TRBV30 CAWVGSDTQYF
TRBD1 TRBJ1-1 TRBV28 CASSLRMTGRDTEAFF
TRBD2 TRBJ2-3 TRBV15 CATRGGGTDTQYF
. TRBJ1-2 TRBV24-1 CATSVGQNSYTF
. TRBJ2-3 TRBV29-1 CRFNWGDTQYF
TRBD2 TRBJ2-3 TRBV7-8 CASSLLAEATDTQYF
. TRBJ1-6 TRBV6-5 CASSYSAGFDNSPLHF
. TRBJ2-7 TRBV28 CASSPYLTRYEQYF
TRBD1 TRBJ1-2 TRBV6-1 CASSENRGFDYGYTF
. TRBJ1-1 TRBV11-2 CASSPTANTEAFF